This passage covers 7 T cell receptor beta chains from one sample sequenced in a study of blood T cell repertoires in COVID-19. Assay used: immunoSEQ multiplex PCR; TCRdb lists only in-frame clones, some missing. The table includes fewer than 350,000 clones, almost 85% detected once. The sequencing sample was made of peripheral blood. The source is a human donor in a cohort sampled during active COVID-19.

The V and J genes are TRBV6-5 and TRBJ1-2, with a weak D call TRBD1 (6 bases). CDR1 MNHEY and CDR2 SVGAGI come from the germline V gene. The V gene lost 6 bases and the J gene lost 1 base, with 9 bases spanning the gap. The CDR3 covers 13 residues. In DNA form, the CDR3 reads TGTGCCAGCAGGGGGGACAATAACTATGGCTACACCTTC. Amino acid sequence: CASRGDNNYGYTF.

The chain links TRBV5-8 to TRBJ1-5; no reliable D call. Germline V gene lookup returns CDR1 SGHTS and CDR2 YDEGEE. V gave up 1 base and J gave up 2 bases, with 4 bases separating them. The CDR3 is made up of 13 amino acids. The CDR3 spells CASSLQGNQPQHF. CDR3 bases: TGTGCCAGCAGCTTGCAGGGCAATCAGCCCCAGCATTTT.

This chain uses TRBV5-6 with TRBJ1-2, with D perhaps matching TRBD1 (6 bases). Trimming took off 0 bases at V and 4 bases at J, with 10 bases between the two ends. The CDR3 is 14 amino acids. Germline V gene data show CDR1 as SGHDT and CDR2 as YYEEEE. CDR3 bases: TGTGCCAGCAGCTTGGAGAGGACAGTCTATGGCTACACCTTC. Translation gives CASSLERTVYGYTF.

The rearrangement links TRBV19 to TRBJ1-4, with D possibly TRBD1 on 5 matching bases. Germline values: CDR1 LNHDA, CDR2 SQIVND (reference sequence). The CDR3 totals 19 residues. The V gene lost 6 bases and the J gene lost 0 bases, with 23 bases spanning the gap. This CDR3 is CASRRLGIVGAATNEKLFF. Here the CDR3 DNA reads TGTGCCAGTAGGCGTCTAGGGATTGTAGGGGCTGCAACTAATGAAAAACTGTTTTTT.

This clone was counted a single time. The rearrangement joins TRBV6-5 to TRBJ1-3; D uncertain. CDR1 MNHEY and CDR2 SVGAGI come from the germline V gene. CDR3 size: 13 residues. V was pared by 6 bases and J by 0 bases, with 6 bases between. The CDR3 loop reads CASSLFSGNTIYF. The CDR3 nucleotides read TGTGCCAGCAGCCTGTTCTCTGGAAACACCATATATTTT.

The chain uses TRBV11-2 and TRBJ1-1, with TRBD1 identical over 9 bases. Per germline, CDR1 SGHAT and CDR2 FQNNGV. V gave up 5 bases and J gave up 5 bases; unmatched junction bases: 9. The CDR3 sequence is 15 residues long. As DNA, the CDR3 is TGTGCCAGCAGCGTTAGGGACAGGGAGGGAACTGAAGCTTTCTTT. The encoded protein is CASSVRDREGTEAFF.

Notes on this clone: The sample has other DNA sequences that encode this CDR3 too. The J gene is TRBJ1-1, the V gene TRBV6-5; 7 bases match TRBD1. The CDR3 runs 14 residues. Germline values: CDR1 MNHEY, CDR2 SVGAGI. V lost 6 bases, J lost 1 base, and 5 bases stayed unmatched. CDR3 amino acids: CASSRQGRNTEAFF. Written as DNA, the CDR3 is TGTGCCAGCAGCAGACAGGGAAGGAACACTGAAGCTTTCTTT.